This T cell receptor (beta chain) was sequenced in a study of blood T cell repertoires in COVID-19. Repertoires were generated with immunoSEQ multiplex PCR, while TCRdb's copy carries only in-frame clones and drops some. The sample includes hundreds of thousands of clones, more than 75% of them seen just once. V lost 1 base, J lost 3 bases, and 13 bases lay in between. Per germline, CDR1 SGHVS and CDR2 FNYEAQ. This CDR3 contains 15 residues. The sequence was obtained from a woman between 40 and 50 years old who had recovered from COVID-19. The chain is built from TRBV7-6 and TRBJ2-7; TRBD2 is a possible D gene (5 bases). What was sequenced was peripheral blood. CDR3 amino acids: CASSLVAGPDYEQYF. The CDR3, as DNA: TGTGCCAGCAGCTTAGTCGCGGGTCCGGACTACGAGCAGTACTTC.